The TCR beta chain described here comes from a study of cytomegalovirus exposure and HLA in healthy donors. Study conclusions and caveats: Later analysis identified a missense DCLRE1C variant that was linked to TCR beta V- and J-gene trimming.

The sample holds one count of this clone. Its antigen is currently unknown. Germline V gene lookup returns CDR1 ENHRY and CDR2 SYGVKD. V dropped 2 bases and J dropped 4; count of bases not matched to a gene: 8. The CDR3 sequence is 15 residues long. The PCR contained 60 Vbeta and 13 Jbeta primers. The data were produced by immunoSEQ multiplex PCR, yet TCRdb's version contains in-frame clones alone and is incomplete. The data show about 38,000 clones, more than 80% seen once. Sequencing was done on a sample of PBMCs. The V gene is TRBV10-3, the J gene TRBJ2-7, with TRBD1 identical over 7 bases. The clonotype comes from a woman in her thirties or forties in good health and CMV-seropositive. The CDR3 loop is CAISEVPGQTYEQYF. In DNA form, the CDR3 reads TGTGCCATCAGTGAGGTTCCGGGACAGACATACGAGCAGTACTTC.